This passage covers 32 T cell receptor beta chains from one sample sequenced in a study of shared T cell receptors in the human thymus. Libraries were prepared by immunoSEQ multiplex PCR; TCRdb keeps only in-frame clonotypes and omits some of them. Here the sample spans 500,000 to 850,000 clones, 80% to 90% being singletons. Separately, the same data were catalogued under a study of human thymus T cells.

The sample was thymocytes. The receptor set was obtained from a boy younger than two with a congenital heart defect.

This chain's CDR3 is CASSPLLGYTF. DNA for the CDR3: TGTGCCAGCAGCCCCTTGTTGGGCTACACCTTC. This chain joins TRBV11-2 and TRBJ1-2; D unresolved. This CDR3 region has 11 residues. Germline CDR1 SGHAT, CDR2 FQNNGV. V dropped 5 bases and J dropped 8 bases, with 9 bases sitting between them.

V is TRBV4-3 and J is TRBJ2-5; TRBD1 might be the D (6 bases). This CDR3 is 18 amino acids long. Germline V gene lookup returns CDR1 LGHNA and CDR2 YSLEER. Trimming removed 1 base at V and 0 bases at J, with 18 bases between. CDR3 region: CASSQGYGDTRHQETQYF. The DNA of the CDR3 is TGCGCCAGCAGCCAAGGATACGGGGACACCCGCCACCAAGAGACCCAGTACTTC.

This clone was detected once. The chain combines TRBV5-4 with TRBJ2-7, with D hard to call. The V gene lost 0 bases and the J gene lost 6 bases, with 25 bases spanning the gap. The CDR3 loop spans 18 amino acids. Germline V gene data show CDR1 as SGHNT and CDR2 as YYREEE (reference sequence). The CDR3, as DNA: TGTGCCAGCAGCTTGGTCGGTGGCCAGACAATCAAGGTTTTCGAGCAGTACTTC. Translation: CASSLVGGQTIKVFEQYF.

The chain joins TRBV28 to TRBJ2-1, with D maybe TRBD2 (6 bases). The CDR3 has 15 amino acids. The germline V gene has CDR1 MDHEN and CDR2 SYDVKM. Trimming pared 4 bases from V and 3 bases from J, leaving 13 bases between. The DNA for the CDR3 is TGTGCCAGCAGTTCGACTAGACGCTTCTACAATGAGCAGTTCTTC. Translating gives CASSSTRRFYNEQFF.

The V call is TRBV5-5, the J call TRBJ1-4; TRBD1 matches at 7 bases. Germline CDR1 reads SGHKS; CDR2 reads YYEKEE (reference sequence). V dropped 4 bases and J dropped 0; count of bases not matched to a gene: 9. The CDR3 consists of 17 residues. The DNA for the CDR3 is TGTGCCAGCAGCCTACACAGGGGCCCAGCAACTAATGAAAAACTGTTTTTT. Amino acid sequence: CASSLHRGPATNEKLFF.

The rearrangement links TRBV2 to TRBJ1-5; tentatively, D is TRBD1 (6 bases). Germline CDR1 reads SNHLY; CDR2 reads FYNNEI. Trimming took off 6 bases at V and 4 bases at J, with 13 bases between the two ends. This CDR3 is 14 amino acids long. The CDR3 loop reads CASRGDNLNQPQHF. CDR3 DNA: TGTGCCAGCAGGGGGGACAACCTAAATCAGCCCCAGCATTTT.

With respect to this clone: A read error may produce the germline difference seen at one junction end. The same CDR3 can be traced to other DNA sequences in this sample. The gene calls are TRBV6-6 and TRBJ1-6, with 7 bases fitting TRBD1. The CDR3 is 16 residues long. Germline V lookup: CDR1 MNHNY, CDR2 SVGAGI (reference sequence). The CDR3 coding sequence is TGTGCCAGCAGCGGACAGGATAACTCCTATAATTCCCCCCTCCACTTT. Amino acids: CASSGQDNSYNSPLHF.

CDR3 region: CAWSVTGAPYEQYF. CDR3 nucleotide sequence: TGTGCCTGGAGTGTGACAGGGGCTCCCTACGAGCAGTACTTC. J is TRBJ2-7 and V is TRBV30; 8 bases map to TRBD1. The V segment lost 0 bases and the J segment 2 bases; nucleotides outside the gene matches: 3. This CDR3 is 14 amino acids long. Germline CDR1 is GTSNPN and CDR2 is SVGIG (reference sequence).

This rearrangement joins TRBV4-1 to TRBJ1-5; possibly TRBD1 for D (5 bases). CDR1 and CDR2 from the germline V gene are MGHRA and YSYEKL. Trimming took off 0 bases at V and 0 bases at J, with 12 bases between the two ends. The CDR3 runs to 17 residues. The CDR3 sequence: CASSQDQGRDSNQPQHF. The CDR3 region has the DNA TGCGCCAGCAGCCAAGATCAGGGAAGAGATAGCAATCAGCCCCAGCATTTT.

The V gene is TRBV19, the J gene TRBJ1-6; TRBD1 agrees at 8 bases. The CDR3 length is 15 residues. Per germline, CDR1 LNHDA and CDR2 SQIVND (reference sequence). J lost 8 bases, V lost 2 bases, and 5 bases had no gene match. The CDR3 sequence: CASSIWDRWDSPLHF. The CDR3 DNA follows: TGTGCCAGTAGTATATGGGACAGGTGGGATTCACCCCTCCACTTT.

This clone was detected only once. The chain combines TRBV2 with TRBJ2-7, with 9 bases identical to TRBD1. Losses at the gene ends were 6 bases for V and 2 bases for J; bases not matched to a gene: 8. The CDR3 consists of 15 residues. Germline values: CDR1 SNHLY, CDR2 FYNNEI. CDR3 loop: CASSGPGQGAYEQYF. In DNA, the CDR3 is TGTGCCAGCAGCGGTCCGGGACAGGGAGCCTACGAGCAGTACTTC.

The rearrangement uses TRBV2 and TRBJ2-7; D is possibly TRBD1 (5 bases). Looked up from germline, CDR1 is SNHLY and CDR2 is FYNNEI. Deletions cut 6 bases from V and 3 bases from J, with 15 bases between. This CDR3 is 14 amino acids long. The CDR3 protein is CASSDVDRYYEQYF. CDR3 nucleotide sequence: TGTGCCAGCAGCGACGTAGACAGATACTACGAGCAGTACTTC.

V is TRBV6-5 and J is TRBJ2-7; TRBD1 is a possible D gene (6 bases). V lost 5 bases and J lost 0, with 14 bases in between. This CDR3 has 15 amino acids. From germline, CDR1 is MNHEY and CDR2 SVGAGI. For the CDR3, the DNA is TGTGCCAGCAGTAGGTCGGGACACAACTCCTACGAGCAGTACTTC. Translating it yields CASSRSGHNSYEQYF.

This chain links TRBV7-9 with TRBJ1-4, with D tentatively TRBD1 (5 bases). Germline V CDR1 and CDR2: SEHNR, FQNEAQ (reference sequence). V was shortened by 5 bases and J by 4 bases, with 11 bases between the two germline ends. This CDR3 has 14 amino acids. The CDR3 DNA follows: TGTGCCAGCAGCCTTTCCAGGGTTAATGAAAAACTGTTTTTT. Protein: CASSLSRVNEKLFF.

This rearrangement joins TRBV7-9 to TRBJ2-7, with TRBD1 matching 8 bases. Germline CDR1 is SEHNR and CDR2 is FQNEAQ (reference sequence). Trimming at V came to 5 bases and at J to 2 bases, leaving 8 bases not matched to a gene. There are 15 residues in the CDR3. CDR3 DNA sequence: TGTGCCAGCAGCCTTCGGGACAGGCCTCCCTACGAGCAGTACTTC. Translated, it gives CASSLRDRPPYEQYF.

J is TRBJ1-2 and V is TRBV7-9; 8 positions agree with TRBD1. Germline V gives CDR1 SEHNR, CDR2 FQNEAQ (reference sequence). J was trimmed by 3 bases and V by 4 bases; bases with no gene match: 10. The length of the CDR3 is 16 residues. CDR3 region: CASSYDEQGVDYGYTF. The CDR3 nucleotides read TGTGCCAGCAGCTACGATGAACAGGGGGTCGACTATGGCTACACCTTC.

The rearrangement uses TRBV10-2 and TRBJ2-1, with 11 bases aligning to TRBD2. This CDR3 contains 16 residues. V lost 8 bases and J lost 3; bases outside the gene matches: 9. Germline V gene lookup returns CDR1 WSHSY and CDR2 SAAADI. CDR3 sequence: CASCRLAGTIYNEQFF. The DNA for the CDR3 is TGCGCCAGCTGTCGACTAGCGGGAACGATCTACAATGAGCAGTTCTTC.

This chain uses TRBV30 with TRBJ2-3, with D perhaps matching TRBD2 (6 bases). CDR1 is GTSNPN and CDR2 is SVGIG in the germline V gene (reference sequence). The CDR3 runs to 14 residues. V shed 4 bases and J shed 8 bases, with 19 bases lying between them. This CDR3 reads CAWTWRGMGGTQYF. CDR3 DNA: TGTGCCTGGACTTGGCGGGGCATGGGGGGTACGCAGTATTTT.

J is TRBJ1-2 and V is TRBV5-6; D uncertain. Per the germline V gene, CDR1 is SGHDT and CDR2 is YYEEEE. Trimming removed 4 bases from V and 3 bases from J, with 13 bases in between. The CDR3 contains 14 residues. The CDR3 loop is CASSGLRTDYGYTF. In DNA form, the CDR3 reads TGTGCCAGCAGCGGACTTAGGACGGACTATGGCTACACCTTC.

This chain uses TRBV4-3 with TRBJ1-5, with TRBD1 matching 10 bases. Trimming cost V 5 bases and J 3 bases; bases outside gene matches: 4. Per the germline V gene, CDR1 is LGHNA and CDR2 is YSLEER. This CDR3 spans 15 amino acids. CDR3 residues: CASSTGTGVNQPQHF. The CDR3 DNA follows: TGCGCCAGCAGCACTGGGACAGGGGTCAATCAGCCCCAGCATTTT.

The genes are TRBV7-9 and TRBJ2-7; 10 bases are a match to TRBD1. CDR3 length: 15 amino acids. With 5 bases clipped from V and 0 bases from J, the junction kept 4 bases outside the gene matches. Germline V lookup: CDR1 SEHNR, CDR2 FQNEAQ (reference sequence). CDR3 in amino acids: CASSPRTGGSYEQYF. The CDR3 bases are TGTGCCAGCAGCCCTCGGACAGGGGGCTCCTACGAGCAGTACTTC.

The CDR3 loop reads CASSDWILRGVEQFF. DNA of the CDR3: TGTGCCAGCAGTGATTGGATCCTTCGCGGGGTGGAGCAGTTCTTC. The V and J genes are TRBV2 and TRBJ2-1; D is perhaps TRBD2 (6 bases). Germline V gives CDR1 SNHLY, CDR2 FYNNEI. Trimming took 3 bases from V and 10 from J, leaving 19 bases between them. The CDR3 runs to 15 residues.

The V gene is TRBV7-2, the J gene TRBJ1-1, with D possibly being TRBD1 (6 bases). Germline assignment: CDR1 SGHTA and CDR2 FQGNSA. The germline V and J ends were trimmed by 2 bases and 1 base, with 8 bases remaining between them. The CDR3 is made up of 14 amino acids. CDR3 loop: CASSLQGPNTEAFF. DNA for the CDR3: TGTGCCAGCAGCTTACAGGGGCCGAACACTGAAGCTTTCTTT.

CDR3 in amino acids: CASSTTGSEQYF. CDR3 nucleotide sequence: TGTGCCAGCAGTACGACAGGGTCCGAGCAGTACTTC. This sequence joins TRBV28 and TRBJ2-5; 7 positions match TRBD1. The J call may be incorrect, as the DNA end agrees better with TRBJ2-7. The CDR3 contains 12 residues. Germline-derived CDR1 and CDR2 are MDHEN and SYDVKM.

This CDR3 reads CATSRGVPGNGFENEQFF. Here the CDR3 DNA reads TGTGCCACCAGCAGAGGAGTTCCAGGTAATGGATTCGAAAATGAGCAGTTCTTC. The chain has TRBV15 and TRBJ2-1; unclear D gene. The CDR3 is 18 amino acids. CDR1 and CDR2 from the germline V gene are LNHNV and YYDKDF (reference sequence). Trimming took off 1 base at V and 7 bases at J, with 23 bases between the two ends. The full variable domain, in which reference TRBV15 and TRBJ2-1 provide the parts outside the CDR3, is DAMVIQNPRYQVTQFGKPVTLSCSQTLNHNVMYWYQQKSSQAPKLLFHYYDKDFNNEADTPDNFQSRRPNTSFCFLDIRSPGLGDTAMYLCATSRGVPGNGFENEQFFGPGTRLTVL.

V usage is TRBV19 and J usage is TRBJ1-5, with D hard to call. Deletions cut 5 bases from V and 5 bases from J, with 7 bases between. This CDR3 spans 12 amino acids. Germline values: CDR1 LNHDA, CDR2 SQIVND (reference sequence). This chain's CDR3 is CASSPCDQPQHF. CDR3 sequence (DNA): TGTGCCAGTAGTCCTTGTGATCAGCCCCAGCATTTT.

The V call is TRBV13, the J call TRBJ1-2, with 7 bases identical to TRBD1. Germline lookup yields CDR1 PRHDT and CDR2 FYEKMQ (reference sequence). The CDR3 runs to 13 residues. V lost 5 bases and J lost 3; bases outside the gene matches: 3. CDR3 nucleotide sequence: TGTGCCAGCAGCGGGACAGCTTACTATGGCTACACCTTC. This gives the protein CASSGTAYYGYTF.

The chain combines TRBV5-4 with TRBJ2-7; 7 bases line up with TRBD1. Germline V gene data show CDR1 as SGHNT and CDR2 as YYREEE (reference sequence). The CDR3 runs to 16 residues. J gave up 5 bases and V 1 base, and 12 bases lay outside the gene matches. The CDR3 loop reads CASSLRPGDREHEQYF. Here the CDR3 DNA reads TGTGCCAGCAGCTTGCGTCCAGGAGACAGGGAACACGAGCAGTACTTC.

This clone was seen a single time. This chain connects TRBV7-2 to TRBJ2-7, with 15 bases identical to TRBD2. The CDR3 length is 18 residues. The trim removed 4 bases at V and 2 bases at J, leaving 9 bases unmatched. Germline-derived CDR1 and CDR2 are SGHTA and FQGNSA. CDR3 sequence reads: CASSSRDGLAGGTYEQYF. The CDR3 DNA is TGTGCCAGCAGCTCCAGGGACGGACTAGCGGGAGGGACCTACGAGCAGTACTTC.

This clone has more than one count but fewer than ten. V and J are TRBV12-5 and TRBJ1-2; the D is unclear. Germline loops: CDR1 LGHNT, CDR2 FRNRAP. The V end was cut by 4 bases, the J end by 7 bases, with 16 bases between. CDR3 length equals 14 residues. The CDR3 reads CASGSRATVSGYTF. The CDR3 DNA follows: TGTGCTAGTGGTTCGAGAGCGACTGTTTCTGGCTACACCTTC.

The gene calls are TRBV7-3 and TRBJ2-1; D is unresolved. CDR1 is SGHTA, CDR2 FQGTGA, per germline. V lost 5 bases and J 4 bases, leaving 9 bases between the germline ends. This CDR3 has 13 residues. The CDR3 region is CASSLGEYNEQFF. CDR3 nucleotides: TGTGCCAGCAGCCTAGGAGAATACAATGAGCAGTTCTTC.

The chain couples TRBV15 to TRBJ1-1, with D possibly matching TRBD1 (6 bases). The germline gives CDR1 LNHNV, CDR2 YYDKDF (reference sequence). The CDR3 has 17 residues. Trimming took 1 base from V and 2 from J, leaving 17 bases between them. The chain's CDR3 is CATSRGPPRTANTEAFF. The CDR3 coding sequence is TGTGCCACCAGCAGAGGACCTCCTCGGACAGCTAACACTGAAGCTTTCTTT.